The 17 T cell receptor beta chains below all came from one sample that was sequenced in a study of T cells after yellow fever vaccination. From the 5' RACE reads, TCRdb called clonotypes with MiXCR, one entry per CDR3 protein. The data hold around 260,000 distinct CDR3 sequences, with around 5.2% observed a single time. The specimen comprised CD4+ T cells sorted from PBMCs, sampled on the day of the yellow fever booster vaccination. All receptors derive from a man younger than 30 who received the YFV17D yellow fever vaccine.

CDR3 sequence reads: CATSRGGKSSTDTQYF. CDR3 sequence (DNA): TGTGCCACCAGCAGGGGGGGGAAGTCTAGCACAGATACGCAGTATTTT. The V and J genes are TRBV15 and TRBJ2-3, with 7 nucleotides matching TRBD2. This CDR3 has 16 residues. CDR1 is LNHNV, CDR2 YYDKDF, per germline (reference sequence). With 3 bases clipped from V and 0 bases from J, the junction kept 6 bases outside the gene matches.

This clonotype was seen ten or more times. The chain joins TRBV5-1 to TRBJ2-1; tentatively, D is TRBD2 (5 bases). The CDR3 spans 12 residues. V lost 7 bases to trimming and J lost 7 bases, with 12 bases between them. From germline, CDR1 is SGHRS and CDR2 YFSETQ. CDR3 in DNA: TGCGCCAGCGCACTAGATTGGAATGAGCAGTTCTTC. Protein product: CASALDWNEQFF. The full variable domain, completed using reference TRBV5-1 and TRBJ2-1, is KAGVTQTPRYLIKTRGQQVTLSCSPISGHRSVSWYQQTPGQGLQFLFEYFSETQRNKGNFPGRFSGRQFSNSRSEMNVSTLELGDSALYLCASALDWNEQFFGPGTRLTVL.

The CDR3 is CASSYQLGTEAFF. The DNA for the CDR3 is TGTGCCAGCAGTTACCAATTAGGGACTGAAGCTTTCTTT. The chain combines TRBV6-5 with TRBJ1-1; no firm D call. There are 13 residues in the CDR3. V lost 2 bases and J lost 5, with 9 bases in between. Per the germline V gene, CDR1 is MNHEY and CDR2 is SVGAGI.

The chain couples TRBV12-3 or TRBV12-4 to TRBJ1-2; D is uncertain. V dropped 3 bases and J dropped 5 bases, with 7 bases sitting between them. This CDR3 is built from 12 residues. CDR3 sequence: CASSFTRYGYTF. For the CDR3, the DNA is TGTGCCAGCAGTTTTACCCGATATGGCTACACCTTC.

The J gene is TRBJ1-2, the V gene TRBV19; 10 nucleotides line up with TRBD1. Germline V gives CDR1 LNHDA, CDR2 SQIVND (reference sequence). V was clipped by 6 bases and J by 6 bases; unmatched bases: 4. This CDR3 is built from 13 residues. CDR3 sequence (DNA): TGTGCCAGTAGCACGGGGACAGGGGATGGCTACACCTTC. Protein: CASSTGTGDGYTF.

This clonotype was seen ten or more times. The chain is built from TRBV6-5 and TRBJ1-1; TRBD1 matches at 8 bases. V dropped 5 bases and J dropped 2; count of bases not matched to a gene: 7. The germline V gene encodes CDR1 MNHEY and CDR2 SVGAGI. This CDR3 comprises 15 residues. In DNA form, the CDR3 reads TGTGCCAGCAGTGAATCCGGGACAGGTAACACTGAAGCTTTCTTT. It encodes CASSESGTGNTEAFF.

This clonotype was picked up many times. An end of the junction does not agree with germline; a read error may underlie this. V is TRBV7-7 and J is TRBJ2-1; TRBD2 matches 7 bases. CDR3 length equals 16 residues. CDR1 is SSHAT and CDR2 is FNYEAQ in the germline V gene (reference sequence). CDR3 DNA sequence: TGTGCTAGCAGCGGACCGATTGGGGGGGTCCCCAATGAGCAGTTCTTC. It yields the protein CASSGPIGGVPNEQFF.

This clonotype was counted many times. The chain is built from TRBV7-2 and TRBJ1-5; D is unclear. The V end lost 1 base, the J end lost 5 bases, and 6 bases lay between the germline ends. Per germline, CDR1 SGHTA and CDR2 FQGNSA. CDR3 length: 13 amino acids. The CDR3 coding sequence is TGTGCCAGCAGCTTAGGGATGGATCAGCCCCAGCATTTT. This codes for CASSLGMDQPQHF.

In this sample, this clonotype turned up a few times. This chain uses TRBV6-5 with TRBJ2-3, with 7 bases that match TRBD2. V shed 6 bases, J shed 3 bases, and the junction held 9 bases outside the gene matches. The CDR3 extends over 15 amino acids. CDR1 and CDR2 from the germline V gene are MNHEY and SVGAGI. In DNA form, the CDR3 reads TGTGCCAGCAGACCCCGTGGGGGGGGAACAGATACGCAGTATTTT. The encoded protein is CASRPRGGGTDTQYF.

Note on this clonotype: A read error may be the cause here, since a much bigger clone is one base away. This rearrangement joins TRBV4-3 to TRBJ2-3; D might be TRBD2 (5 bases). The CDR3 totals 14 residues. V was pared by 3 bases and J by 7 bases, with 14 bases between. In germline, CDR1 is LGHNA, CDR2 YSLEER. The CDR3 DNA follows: TGCGCCAGCAGCCATGATAAGAGGACTTATACGCAGTATTTT. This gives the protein CASSHDKRTYTQYF.

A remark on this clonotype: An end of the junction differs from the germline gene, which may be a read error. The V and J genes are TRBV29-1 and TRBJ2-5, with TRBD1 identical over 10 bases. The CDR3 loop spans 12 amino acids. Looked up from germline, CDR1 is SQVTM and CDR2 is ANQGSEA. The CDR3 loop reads CRTGGWGETRYF. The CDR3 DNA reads TGCAGGACAGGGGGCTGGGGAGAGACCCGGTACTTC.

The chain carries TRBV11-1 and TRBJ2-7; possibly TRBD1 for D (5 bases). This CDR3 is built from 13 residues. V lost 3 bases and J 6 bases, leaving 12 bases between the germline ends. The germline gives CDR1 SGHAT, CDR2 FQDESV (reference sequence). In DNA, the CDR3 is TGTGCCAGCAGCTTTACAGGATCTTTCGAGCAGTACGTC. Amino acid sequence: CASSFTGSFEQYV.

The CDR3, as DNA: TGTGCCAGCAGCCCTAGACAGGGATACTCTGAAGCTTTCTTT. Its translation: CASSPRQGYSEAFF. The J gene is TRBJ1-1, the V gene TRBV7-2; the match to TRBD1 covers 7 bases. Germline CDR1 is SGHTA and CDR2 is FQGNSA. V dropped 5 bases and J dropped 6; count of bases not matched to a gene: 9. The CDR3 is 14 amino acids.

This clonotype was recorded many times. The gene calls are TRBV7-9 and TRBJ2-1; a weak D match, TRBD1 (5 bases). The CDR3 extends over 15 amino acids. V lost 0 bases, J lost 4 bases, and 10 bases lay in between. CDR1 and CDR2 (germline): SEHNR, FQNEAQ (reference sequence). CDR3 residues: CASSLAQQGYNEQFF. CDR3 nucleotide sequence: TGTGCCAGCAGCTTAGCTCAGCAGGGATACAATGAGCAGTTCTTC.

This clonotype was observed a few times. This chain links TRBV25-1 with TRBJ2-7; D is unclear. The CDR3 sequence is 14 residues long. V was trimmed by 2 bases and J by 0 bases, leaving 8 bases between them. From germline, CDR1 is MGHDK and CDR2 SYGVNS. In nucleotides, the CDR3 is TGTGCCAGCAGTGAACGGGCAAGCTCCTACGAGCAGTACTTC. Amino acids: CASSERASSYEQYF.

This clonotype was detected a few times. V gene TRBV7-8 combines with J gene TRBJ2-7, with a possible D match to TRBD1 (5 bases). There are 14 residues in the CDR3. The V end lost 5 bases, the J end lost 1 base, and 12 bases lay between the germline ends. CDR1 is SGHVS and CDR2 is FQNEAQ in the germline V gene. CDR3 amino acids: CASSLGRQSYEQYF. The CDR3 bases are TGTGCCAGCAGCCTCGGGCGACAGTCCTACGAGCAGTACTTC.

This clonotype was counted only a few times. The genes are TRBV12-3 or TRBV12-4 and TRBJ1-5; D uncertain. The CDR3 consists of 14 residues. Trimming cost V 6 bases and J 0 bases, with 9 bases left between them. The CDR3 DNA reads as TGTGCCAGCAGCCGACGGTTTAGCAATCAGCCCCAGCATTTT. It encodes CASSRRFSNQPQHF.